These T cell receptor beta chains were read from a single sample in a study of shared clonotypes between healthy human individuals. Libraries were prepared by immunoSEQ multiplex PCR; TCRdb keeps only in-frame clonotypes and omits some of them. The table records some 2.3 million clones, approximately 95% of them present only once. The sequenced sample was naive CD4+ T cells from PBMCs. Source of these receptors: a man aged 18 to 29 in good health. Some clones in this sample may be carry-over from other donors' samples. The CDR3 runs from the conserved cysteine through the conserved F or W. Each record gives: D gene, clone size, J gene, V gene, CDR3 protein, CDR3 DNA. D genes are given only for firm matches. For some rows the clone size is stated as once, few or many, or as a class when expanded; others skip it.

TRBD2,.,TRBJ2-7,TRBV28,CASSLGGLAYEQYF,TGTGCCAGCAGTTTAGGAGGACTAGCTTACGAGCAGTACTTC
TRBD2,.,TRBJ2-1,TRBV6-5,CASTRTSGSYNEQFF,TGTGCCAGCACTCGGACTAGCGGGAGTTATAATGAGCAGTTCTTC
TRBD2,.,TRBJ2-7,TRBV27,CASGWRVAGDSYEQYF,TGTGCCAGCGGCTGGAGGGTTGCGGGGGACTCCTACGAGCAGTACTTC
.,.,TRBJ2-7,TRBV15,CATSRGGPYEQYF,TGTGCCACCAGCAGAGGAGGGCCCTACGAGCAGTACTTC
.,.,TRBJ1-1,TRBV10-3,CAIIGTLNTEAFF,TGTGCCATCATTGGGACCTTGAACACTGAAGCTTTCTTT
.,.,TRBJ2-7,TRBV10-3,CAISNRGGEAAEQYF,TGTGCCATCAGCAACAGGGGGGGGGAAGCCGCCGAGCAGTACTTC
TRBD2,.,TRBJ2-1,TRBV11-2,CASSSVWTSGKSGNEQFF,TGTGCCAGCAGCTCCGTCTGGACTAGCGGGAAAAGCGGGAATGAGCAGTTCTTC
.,.,TRBJ1-2,TRBV10-3,CAISAVPEAGYTF,TGTGCCATCAGTGCTGTCCCGGAGGCTGGCTACACCTTC
TRBD2,.,TRBJ2-2,TRBV11-2,CASSSWTSGRGRAGELFF,TGTGCCAGCAGCTCCTGGACTAGCGGGAGAGGTCGAGCCGGGGAGCTGTTTTTT
.,.,TRBJ2-2,TRBV5-1,CASTPLAVATGELFF,TGCGCCAGCACGCCCCTGGCCGTAGCCACCGGGGAGCTGTTTTTT
.,.,TRBJ2-3,TRBV5-1,CASSLGTFTDTQYF,TGCGCCAGCAGCTTGGGGACATTCACAGATACGCAGTATTTT
.,.,TRBJ1-2,TRBV7-2,CGAEGDPLSCLSSGF,TGTGGAGCAGAGGGAGATCCCCTCTCCTGTTTGAGTTCGGGCTTC
TRBD2,.,TRBJ2-4,TRBV5-1,CASRLGLAGNIQYF,TGCGCCAGCAGGCTGGGACTAGCGGGAAACATTCAGTACTTC
.,.,TRBJ1-2,TRBV28,CASSLLSSANYGYTF,TGTGCCAGCAGTTTATTGTCGTCAGCAAACTATGGCTACACCTTC
.,.,TRBJ2-2,TRBV27,CASSLLALNTGELFF,TGTGCCAGCAGTTTACTAGCCTTGAACACCGGGGAGCTGTTTTTT
.,.,TRBJ1-5,TRBV27,CASRLRWDQPQHF,TGTGCCAGCAGATTGCGATGGGATCAGCCCCAGCATTTT
TRBD1,.,TRBJ1-2,TRBV19,CASFNRGRNYGYTF,TGTGCCAGTTTTAACAGGGGCCGCAACTATGGCTACACCTTC
.,.,TRBJ2-2,TRBV7-3,CASSLNPPRNTGELFF,TGTGCCAGCAGCTTAAATCCGCCGCGGAACACCGGGGAGCTGTTTTTT
.,few,TRBJ1-1,TRBV28,CASSSGRTEAFF,TGTGCCAGCAGTTCAGGGCGAACTGAAGCTTTCTTT
.,.,TRBJ2-3,TRBV19,CASNGGRTDTQYF,TGTGCCAGTAACGGCGGTCGCACAGATACGCAGTATTTT
.,.,TRBJ1-5,TRBV7-2,CASSPFGVQPQHF,TGTGCCAGCAGCCCGTTTGGGGTACAGCCCCAGCATTTT
.,once,TRBJ2-1,TRBV7-3,CASSLTGTRGPDEQFF,TGTGCCAGCAGCCTAACGGGGACTCGGGGGCCCGATGAGCAGTTCTTC
.,.,TRBJ2-2,TRBV7-6,CASSFPQRELFF,TGTGCCAGCAGCTTCCCCCAACGGGAGCTGTTTTTT
TRBD2,.,TRBJ2-3,TRBV5-1,CASSLDSRTSDQDTQYF,TGCGCCAGCAGCTTGGATTCCAGGACTAGCGATCAAGATACGCAGTATTTT
.,.,TRBJ1-1,TRBV10-1,CASSDHLGSEAFF,TGCGCCAGCAGTGACCATTTGGGGAGTGAAGCTTTCTTT
TRBD2,.,TRBJ2-7,TRBV28,CASVTSGRAYEQYF,TGTGCCAGCGTTACTAGCGGGAGGGCCTACGAGCAGTACTTC
TRBD1,.,TRBJ1-1,TRBV11-1,CASSSQSRDRAERAFF,TGTGCCAGCAGCTCCCAAAGCCGGGACAGGGCTGAAAGAGCTTTCTTT
.,.,TRBJ1-1,TRBV5-1,CASSLELGGRDTEAFF,TGCGCCAGCAGCTTGGAACTTGGGGGCCGAGACACTGAAGCTTTCTTT